What follows are 3 T cell receptor beta chains derived from one specimen sequenced in a study of post-analysis software for immune sequencing data. Study-level findings and limits: With TRBV5-6, TRBV5-1 and TRBV20-1 included, about five TRBV segments were more frequent in patients than in controls.

These receptors' targets are unknown. Every TCR beta cDNA library bore unique molecular identifiers. Via MiXCR, TCRdb re-called the PCR reads, giving one row per CDR3 protein. Of 700,000 to 800,000 distinct CDR3 sequences listed, roughly 27% are singletons. Sequences were obtained from blood. The receptors derive from a girl aged 10-17 years with multiple sclerosis.

In its sample, this clonotype was seen a few times. V usage is TRBV7-2 and J usage is TRBJ1-4; TRBD1 matches 8 bases. V shed 5 bases and J 3 bases; nucleotides not matched to a gene: 2. CDR3 length equals 14 residues. Germline lookup yields CDR1 SGHTA and CDR2 FQGNSA. The CDR3 sequence is CASSQTGANEKLFF. In nucleotides, the CDR3 is TGTGCCAGCAGCCAGACAGGGGCTAATGAAAAACTGTTTTTT.

The chain employs TRBV6-5 and TRBJ1-6, with D uncertain. CDR1 is MNHEY and CDR2 is SVGAGI in the germline V gene. This CDR3 is 15 amino acids long. V was clipped by 0 bases and J by 7 bases, with 10 bases between them. As DNA, the CDR3 is TGTGCCAGCAGTTACTCGACCAGGACGAATTCACCCCTCCACTTT. Its protein is CASSYSTRTNSPLHF.

This clonotype was counted only a few times. The rearrangement links TRBV5-1 to TRBJ1-3; D is ambiguous. The CDR3 runs to 13 residues. CDR1 SGHRS and CDR2 YFSETQ come from the germline V gene. V lost 3 bases, J lost 4 bases, and 8 bases lay in between. The CDR3 spells CASSWTGGNTIYF. The CDR3 bases are TGCGCCAGCAGCTGGACTGGGGGAAACACCATATATTTT.